The 30 T cell receptor beta chains reported below all come from one sample, sequenced in a study of OX40 agonist ivuxolimab in advanced cancers. TCRdb keeps only in-frame clones here, not all; method: immunoSEQ multiplex PCR. The table includes approximately 83,000 clones, over 70% detected once. Material: CD4+ or CD8+ T cells sorted from blood, obtained in a trial of the OX40 agonist ivuxolimab. All receptors come from an adult with an advanced solid tumor such as melanoma, head and neck, liver or kidney cancer.

This clone was detected only once. The J gene is TRBJ1-5, the V gene TRBV7-2; D is unclear. The V gene's germline CDR1 is SGHTA and CDR2 FQGNSA. The ends were cut back, 3 bases at V and 0 bases at J, with 3 bases in the middle. The CDR3 loop spans 13 amino acids. The CDR3 DNA is TGTGCCAGCAGCTTGAATAGCAATCAGCCCCAGCATTTT. Translated, it gives CASSLNSNQPQHF.

This clone was detected only once. The chain carries TRBV5-1 and TRBJ1-4; D not resolved. CDR1 and CDR2 from the germline V gene are SGHRS and YFSETQ. The CDR3 extends over 18 amino acids. V lost 6 bases to trimming and J lost 0 bases, with 21 bases between them. The CDR3 is CASTSVPRSITTNEKLFF. The CDR3 nucleotides read TGCGCCAGCACCTCCGTTCCGCGCAGCATTACAACTAATGAAAAACTGTTTTTT.

This clone was counted a few times. The V gene is TRBV29-1, the J gene TRBJ1-1; D is possibly TRBD1 (6 bases). Germline loops: CDR1 SQVTM, CDR2 ANQGSEA. V lost 5 bases to trimming and J lost 5 bases, with 9 bases between them. This CDR3 comprises 11 residues. CDR3 in DNA: TGCAGCGTTCCAGGGGAGACTGAAGCTTTCTTT. Encoded protein: CSVPGETEAFF.

The chain couples TRBV18 to TRBJ2-1; 7 nucleotides align to TRBD2. Germline CDR1 is KGHSH and CDR2 is LQKENI. Losses at the gene ends were 3 bases for V and 5 bases for J; bases not matched to a gene: 10. The CDR3 extends over 16 amino acids. The CDR3 DNA sequence: TGTGCCAGCTCACCCCCCTCCGGCGGGGGTAACAATGAGCAGTTCTTC. This translates into CASSPPSGGGNNEQFF.

The gene calls are TRBV5-6 and TRBJ2-7; tentatively, D is TRBD2 (7 bases). Germline V CDR1 and CDR2: SGHDT, YYEEEE. Between the trimmed V and J ends, which lost 7 bases and 2 bases, there was a span of 16 bases. This CDR3 has 14 amino acids. CDR3 bases: TGTGCCAGCGAGCGGACCGGGGGGCCCTACGAGCAGTACTTC. Its translation: CASERTGGPYEQYF. Together with reference TRBV5-6 and TRBJ2-7, the CDR3 gives the full variable domain: DAGVTQSPTHLIKTRGQQVTLRCSPKSGHDTVSWYQQALGQGPQFIFQYYEEEERQRGNFPDRFSGHQFPNYSSELNVNALLLGDSALYLCASERTGGPYEQYFGPGTRLTVT.

The chain has TRBV18 and TRBJ1-1; 9 nucleotides line up with TRBD1. Germline-derived CDR1 and CDR2 are KGHSH and LQKENI. The junction had 5 bases not matched to a gene; V was cut back by 0 bases and J by 3 bases. The CDR3 runs 16 residues. CDR3 bases: TGTGCCAGCTCACCACCCCCAGGACAGGGGTACACTGAAGCTTTCTTT. Translated, it gives CASSPPPGQGYTEAFF.

This chain uses TRBV6-5 with TRBJ2-7; 7 nucleotides match TRBD1. Per the germline V gene, CDR1 is MNHEY and CDR2 is SVGAGI. The CDR3 is 15 amino acids. The V gene end was trimmed by 2 bases and the J gene end by 2 bases; junction bases not matched to a gene: 6. CDR3 loop: CASSYLGTDTYEQYF. For the CDR3, the DNA is TGTGCCAGCAGTTACCTCGGGACAGATACCTACGAGCAGTACTTC.

This clone was counted only a few times. The chain is built from TRBV6-4 and TRBJ1-2; 9 positions agree with TRBD1. The V and J ends lost 4 bases and 4 bases, in that order; junction bases with no gene match: 4. Germline CDR1 reads MRHNA; CDR2 reads SNTAGT. CDR3 length: 14 amino acids. The CDR3 region has the DNA TGTGCCAGCAGTGTCGGACAGGGGAGCTATGGCTACACCTTC. Translating it yields CASSVGQGSYGYTF.

This clone came up a few times. The chain employs TRBV11-2 and TRBJ1-2; D unresolved. Trimming pared 2 bases from V and 0 bases from J, leaving 4 bases between. CDR1 SGHAT and CDR2 FQNNGV come from the germline V gene. The CDR3 extends over 13 amino acids. The CDR3 nucleotides read TGTGCCAGCAGCTTAAATCCTAACTATGGCTACACCTTC. Translating it yields CASSLNPNYGYTF.

This clone was observed once. The rearrangement uses TRBV27 and TRBJ1-2; no clear D. This CDR3 spans 14 amino acids. Trimming stripped 0 bases from V and 4 bases from J, with 9 bases between. Germline CDR1 and CDR2: MNHEY and SMNVEV (reference sequence). The CDR3 DNA sequence: TGTGCCAGCAGTTTATCTAGATGGACCTATGGCTACACCTTC. Residues: CASSLSRWTYGYTF.

The chain combines TRBV7-2 with TRBJ2-1; D not resolved. The V end lost 5 bases, the J end lost 0 bases, and 5 bases lay between the germline ends. This CDR3 contains 13 residues. Germline V gives CDR1 SGHTA, CDR2 FQGNSA. As DNA, the CDR3 is TGTGCCAGCAGCCAAACCTCCTACAATGAGCAGTTCTTC. Translated: CASSQTSYNEQFF.

The chain recombines TRBV7-9 with TRBJ2-7; D gene ambiguous. The CDR3 totals 11 residues. Trimming removed 5 bases from V and 2 bases from J, with 4 bases in between. The germline CDR1 and CDR2 sequences are SEHNR and FQNEAQ (reference sequence). The CDR3 sequence is CASSHPYEQYF. The DNA for the CDR3 is TGTGCCAGCAGCCATCCCTACGAGCAGTACTTC.

The chain links TRBV7-9 to TRBJ2-1, with TRBD2 identical over 10 bases. Germline trimming cut 1 base from V and 3 bases from J; bases unmatched to any gene: 3. The length of the CDR3 is 16 residues. Per germline, CDR1 SEHNR and CDR2 FQNEAQ (reference sequence). CDR3 coding DNA: TGTGCCAGCAGCTTAGGACTAGCGGGCCTCTACAATGAGCAGTTCTTC. This codes for CASSLGLAGLYNEQFF.

The V and J genes are TRBV10-3 and TRBJ2-7, with unresolved D. Germline V CDR1 and CDR2: ENHRY, SYGVKD. The V end lost 4 bases, the J end lost 4 bases, and 5 bases lay between the germline ends. This CDR3 comprises 11 residues. CDR3 sequence reads: CAISAQYEQYF. In DNA, the CDR3 is TGTGCCATCAGTGCTCAGTACGAGCAGTACTTC.

The gene calls are TRBV15 and TRBJ1-6; D ambiguous. Germline V lookup: CDR1 LNHNV, CDR2 YYDKDF (reference sequence). Trimming left V 5 bases short and J 7 bases short, with 12 bases between. The CDR3 has 14 residues. The CDR3 bases are TGTGCCACCAGCCCGCGGGAAGGGAATTCACCCCTCCACTTT. Amino acid sequence: CATSPREGNSPLHF.

This clone has only a few counts. The chain joins TRBV7-9 to TRBJ2-1, with no clear D. This CDR3 is 16 amino acids long. From germline, CDR1 is SEHNR and CDR2 FQNEAQ (reference sequence). V dropped 6 bases and J dropped 8 bases, with 23 bases sitting between them. CDR3 DNA sequence: TGTGCCAGCAGGCCCAAAGGCCTCCTCACATTGGATGAGCAGTTCTTC. Amino acid sequence: CASRPKGLLTLDEQFF.

This chain links TRBV7-8 with TRBJ1-2; no clear D gene. Germline V lookup: CDR1 SGHVS, CDR2 FQNEAQ. The CDR3 runs 13 residues. Trimming left V 0 bases short and J 4 bases short, with 6 bases between. CDR3 residues: CASSLALGYGYTF. CDR3 in DNA: TGTGCCAGCAGCTTAGCTCTTGGCTATGGCTACACCTTC.

This clone appeared a few times. This chain links TRBV11-2 with TRBJ2-1; D might be TRBD2 (6 bases). Trimming removed 5 bases from V and 5 bases from J, with 19 bases in between. Germline values: CDR1 SGHAT, CDR2 FQNNGV. The CDR3 has 16 amino acids. CDR3 sequence: CASSVRRAGIDNEQFF. The DNA of the CDR3 is TGTGCCAGCAGCGTCCGCCGGGCGGGGATCGACAATGAGCAGTTCTTC.

The chain has TRBV5-6 and TRBJ1-1; tentative D call: TRBD1 (5 bases). This CDR3 has 11 amino acids. The germline CDR1 and CDR2 sequences are SGHDT and YYEEEE. V was cut by 1 base and J by 7 bases, with 5 bases left in between. The CDR3 is CASSLQGEAFF. In DNA form, the CDR3 reads TGTGCCAGCAGCTTGCAGGGTGAAGCTTTCTTT.

The chain has TRBV9 and TRBJ1-1; TRBD1 matches 7 bases. The trim removed 4 bases at V and 4 bases at J, leaving 4 bases unmatched. Germline V gene lookup returns CDR1 SGDLS and CDR2 YYNGEE. The CDR3 loop spans 13 amino acids. The CDR3 spells CASSPGGSTEAFF. As DNA, the CDR3 is TGTGCCAGCAGCCCAGGGGGATCCACTGAAGCTTTCTTT.

V usage is TRBV21-1 and J usage is TRBJ2-1; TRBD2, the D gene given by the table, was not confirmed from the DNA. TRBV21-1 is reported as a pseudogene. This CDR3 region has 15 residues. CDR3 in DNA: TGTGCCAGGATTTCGACTAGTCATCCCTACAATGAGCAGTTCTTC. Amino acid sequence: CARISTSHPYNEQFF.

J is TRBJ1-1 and V is TRBV9; D uncertain. The CDR3 has 15 amino acids. Germline V lookup: CDR1 SGDLS, CDR2 YYNGEE. V lost 4 bases and J lost 0, with 13 bases in between. CDR3: CASSPHEGVNTEAFF. CDR3 nucleotides: TGTGCCAGCAGCCCCCACGAGGGCGTGAACACTGAAGCTTTCTTT.

This chain joins TRBV5-4 and TRBJ1-5, with unresolved D. The CDR3 consists of 15 residues. Germline V gene data show CDR1 as SGHNT and CDR2 as YYREEE (reference sequence). V shed 4 bases and J shed 7 bases, with 18 bases lying between them. CDR3 protein: CASSQDGPAGQPQHF. The CDR3, as DNA: TGTGCCAGCAGCCAAGATGGTCCGGCGGGCCAGCCCCAGCATTTT.

The gene calls are TRBV5-1 and TRBJ2-5; D is uncertain. In germline, CDR1 is SGHRS, CDR2 YFSETQ. CDR3 length: 14 residues. Trimming removed 1 base from V and 0 bases from J, with 7 bases in between. CDR3 residues: CASSLLVDQETQYF. CDR3 sequence (DNA): TGCGCCAGCAGCTTGTTGGTAGACCAAGAGACCCAGTACTTC. Full variable domain (missing parts from reference TRBV5-1 and TRBJ2-5): KAGVTQTPRYLIKTRGQQVTLSCSPISGHRSVSWYQQTPGQGLQFLFEYFSETQRNKGNFPGRFSGRQFSNSRSEMNVSTLELGDSALYLCASSLLVDQETQYFGPGTRLLVL.

CDR3 amino acids: CASSESGTASYEQYF. The CDR3 bases are TGTGCCAGCAGTGAATCTGGGACAGCATCTTACGAGCAGTACTTC. The chain couples TRBV25-1 to TRBJ2-7; the match to TRBD1 covers 7 bases. V shed 1 base, J shed 4 bases, and the junction held 7 bases outside the gene matches. The CDR3 totals 15 residues. Per the germline V gene, CDR1 is MGHDK and CDR2 is SYGVNS.

The chain carries TRBV5-6 and TRBJ1-1, with D maybe TRBD1 (5 bases). This CDR3 contains 14 residues. Germline lookup yields CDR1 SGHDT and CDR2 YYEEEE. Deletions cut 4 bases from V and 4 bases from J, with 14 bases between. CDR3 protein: CASSKTGLFTEAFF. CDR3 nucleotide sequence: TGTGCCAGCAGCAAAACAGGTCTGTTCACTGAAGCTTTCTTT.

This clone has just one count. The chain joins TRBV6-1 to TRBJ2-2, with D uncertain. Germline V CDR1 and CDR2: MNHNS, SASEGT. Between the trimmed V and J ends, which lost 8 bases and 4 bases, there was a span of 14 bases. The CDR3 covers 14 residues. CDR3 sequence: CASLRQKSTGELFF. DNA for the CDR3: TGTGCCAGCCTTAGGCAGAAAAGCACCGGGGAGCTGTTTTTT.

Note on this clone: Other DNA sequences in this sample translate to the same CDR3. The V call is TRBV6-5, the J call TRBJ1-1; 7 nucleotides match TRBD1. The germline V gene has CDR1 MNHEY and CDR2 SVGAGI. The CDR3 consists of 15 residues. Losses at the gene ends were 0 bases for V and 2 bases for J; bases not matched to a gene: 3. CDR3 in DNA: TGTGCCAGCAGTTACTCGGGACAGCTAAACACTGAAGCTTTCTTT. As protein: CASSYSGQLNTEAFF.

The genes are TRBV21-1 and TRBJ1-5; TRBD1 is the table's D call, not checked against the DNA. TRBV21-1 is listed as a pseudogene. The CDR3 sequence is 20 residues long. The CDR3 spells CASSKFEHRDRGPSNQPQHF. DNA for the CDR3: TGTGCCAGCAGCAAATTCGAACACCGGGACAGGGGCCCTAGCAATCAGCCCCAGCATTTT.

The rearrangement joins TRBV7-9 to TRBJ1-1; tentatively, D is TRBD1 (6 bases). The V and J ends lost 4 bases and 1 base respectively, with 13 bases between them. Germline loops: CDR1 SEHNR, CDR2 FQNEAQ (reference sequence). This CDR3 is built from 15 residues. CDR3 in amino acids: CASSYYPGQNTEAFF. The CDR3 DNA reads as TGTGCCAGCAGCTACTATCCGGGACAGAACACTGAAGCTTTCTTT.